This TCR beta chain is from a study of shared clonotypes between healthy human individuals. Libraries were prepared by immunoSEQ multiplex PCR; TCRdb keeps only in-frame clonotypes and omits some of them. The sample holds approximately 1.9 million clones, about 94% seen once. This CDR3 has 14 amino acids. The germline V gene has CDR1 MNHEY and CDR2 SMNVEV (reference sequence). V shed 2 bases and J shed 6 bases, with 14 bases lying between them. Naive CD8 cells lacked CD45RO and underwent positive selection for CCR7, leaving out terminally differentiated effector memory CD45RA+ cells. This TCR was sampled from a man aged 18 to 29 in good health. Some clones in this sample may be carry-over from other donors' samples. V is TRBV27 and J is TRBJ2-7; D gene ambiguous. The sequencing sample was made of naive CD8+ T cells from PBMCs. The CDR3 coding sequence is TGTGCCAGCAGTTTACGGGCAGGTAAAGTCGAGCAGTACTTC. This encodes CASSLRAGKVEQYF.